The 26 T cell receptor beta chains below all came from one sample that was sequenced in a study of T cell changes during pregnancy in multiple sclerosis. Some clones are missing from TCRdb's copy, which holds only in-frame ones; the method was immunoSEQ multiplex PCR. The table shows 50,000 to 65,000 clones, with 91% occurring only once. This specimen consisted of CD4+ T cells from peripheral blood mononuclear cells, obtained in the first trimester of pregnancy. The receptors here all came from a female donor with multiple sclerosis, enrolled in a pregnancy study.

J is TRBJ1-5 and V is TRBV19; a weak D match, TRBD1 (6 bases). The germline V and J ends were trimmed by 7 bases and 2 bases, with 6 bases remaining between them. The CDR3 runs 12 residues. Germline lookup yields CDR1 LNHDA and CDR2 SQIVND (reference sequence). The CDR3 loop is CASKGGNQPQHF. CDR3 nucleotides: TGTGCCAGTAAGGGGGGCAATCAGCCCCAGCATTTT.

This clone was seen only a few times. This rearrangement joins TRBV27 to TRBJ1-2; D is perhaps TRBD1 (5 bases). Germline CDR1 MNHEY, CDR2 SMNVEV (reference sequence). V was pared by 1 base and J by 6 bases, with 9 bases between. The CDR3 contains 13 residues. The CDR3 DNA reads as TGTGCCAGCAGTTTATGGCAGGGAAATGGCTACACCTTC. Protein sequence: CASSLWQGNGYTF.

This clone was picked up one time. V gene TRBV9 combines with J gene TRBJ1-2, with TRBD1 as a possible D gene (5 bases). Looked up from germline, CDR1 is SGDLS and CDR2 is YYNGEE. The CDR3 has 14 residues. V shed 0 bases and J shed 3 bases, with 9 bases lying between them. The CDR3 spells CASSVDQGHYGYTF. The CDR3 region has the DNA TGTGCCAGCAGCGTAGATCAGGGCCACTATGGCTACACCTTC.

This rearrangement joins TRBV5-6 to TRBJ1-5; the D gene is possibly TRBD1 (5 bases). The CDR3 loop spans 16 amino acids. V was trimmed by 0 bases and J by 1 base, leaving 11 bases between them. The germline CDR1 and CDR2 sequences are SGHDT and YYEEEE. CDR3 DNA sequence: TGTGCCAGCAGCTTGGGGGCGGGACTGAGCAATCAGCCCCAGCATTTT. Its translation: CASSLGAGLSNQPQHF.

V gene TRBV2 combines with J gene TRBJ1-5; D may be TRBD1 (6 bases). The CDR3 is made up of 13 amino acids. Trimming removed 11 bases at V and 1 base at J, with 12 bases between. Per the germline V gene, CDR1 is SNHLY and CDR2 is FYNNEI. This CDR3 reads CACRDTSNQPQHF. In DNA form, the CDR3 reads TGTGCCTGCCGGGACACAAGCAATCAGCCCCAGCATTTT. The whole variable domain, filled in from reference TRBV2 and TRBJ1-5, reads EPEVTQTPSHQVTQMGQEVILRCVPISNHLYFYWYRQILGQKVEFLVSFYNNEISEKSEIFDDQFSVERPDGSNFTLKIRSTKLEDSAMYFCACRDTSNQPQHFGDGTRLSIL.

This clone appeared a single time. The CDR3 DNA is TGTGCCAGCAGCTTAACCGCGGGGGCGTCCTCCTACGAGCAGTACTTC. The encoded protein is CASSLTAGASSYEQYF. The rearrangement joins TRBV7-3 to TRBJ2-7; a weak D match, TRBD2 (7 bases). V was trimmed by 0 bases and J by 0 bases, leaving 12 bases between them. The CDR3 contains 16 residues. Germline V CDR1 and CDR2: SGHTA, FQGTGA.

On this clone itself: At the DNA level, this CDR3 is encoded by other sequences in the same sample as well. The rearrangement uses TRBV9 and TRBJ2-6, with a tentative D call TRBD2 (5 bases). This CDR3 is 15 amino acids long. The ends were cut back, 0 bases at V and 1 base at J, with 5 bases in the middle. CDR1 SGDLS and CDR2 YYNGEE come from the germline V gene. CDR3 sequence (DNA): TGTGCCAGCAGCGTAGCGGGGTCTGGGGCCAACGTCCTGACTTTC. Translation gives CASSVAGSGANVLTF.

V usage is TRBV25-1 and J usage is TRBJ1-3, with TRBD1 matching over 8 bases. The CDR3 has 14 residues. Germline V lookup: CDR1 MGHDK, CDR2 SYGVNS. The V and J ends lost 4 bases and 5 bases, in that order; junction bases with no gene match: 4. CDR3 DNA: TGTGCCAGCAGTGTTGGACAGGGTAGAAACACCATATATTTT. Translation: CASSVGQGRNTIYF.

The chain recombines TRBV5-1 with TRBJ1-2, with TRBD1 matching over 7 bases. The length of the CDR3 is 15 residues. Germline-derived CDR1 and CDR2 are SGHRS and YFSETQ. V lost 4 bases and J lost 3; bases outside the gene matches: 9. The CDR3 coding sequence is TGCGCCAGCAGCCCGCTAGGGGGCGCTTACTATGGCTACACCTTC. Protein product: CASSPLGGAYYGYTF.

This chain joins TRBV7-8 and TRBJ1-2; D is possibly TRBD1 (6 bases). Trimming stripped 5 bases from V and 8 bases from J, with 15 bases between. Germline V gives CDR1 SGHVS, CDR2 FQNEAQ. The CDR3 covers 13 residues. In nucleotides, the CDR3 is TGTGCCAGCAGCCGTTTGGGGGCGCGCGGCTACACCTTC. This encodes CASSRLGARGYTF. Based on the CDR3 plus reference TRBV7-8 and TRBJ1-2, the full variable domain is GAGVSQSPRYKVAKRGQDVALRCDPISGHVSLFWYQQALGQGPEFLTYFQNEAQLDKSGLPSDRFFAERPEGSVSTLKIQRTQQEDSAVYLCASSRLGARGYTFGSGTRLTVV.

The V gene is TRBV2, the J gene TRBJ2-3, with a possible D match to TRBD2 (6 bases). V was pared by 10 bases and J by 0 bases, with 11 bases between. The CDR3 sequence is 13 residues long. Per germline, CDR1 SNHLY and CDR2 FYNNEI. CDR3 residues: CATGGSSTDTQYF. The CDR3 nucleotides are TGTGCCACTGGAGGGTCGAGCACAGATACGCAGTATTTT. The full variable domain, rest sourced from reference TRBV2 and TRBJ2-3, is EPEVTQTPSHQVTQMGQEVILRCVPISNHLYFYWYRQILGQKVEFLVSFYNNEISEKSEIFDDQFSVERPDGSNFTLKIRSTKLEDSAMYFCATGGSSTDTQYFGPGTRLTVL.

This chain uses TRBV4-3 with TRBJ2-1; 12 bases align to TRBD2. Per the germline V gene, CDR1 is LGHNA and CDR2 is YSLEER. This CDR3 region has 15 residues. The trim removed 3 bases at V and 4 bases at J, leaving 1 base unmatched. CDR3 sequence (DNA): TGCGCCAGCAGCCAGGGGACTAGCGGGTACAATGAGCAGTTCTTC. Protein: CASSQGTSGYNEQFF.

V and J are TRBV6-1 and TRBJ2-2; 9 bases are shared with TRBD1. The CDR3 sequence is 16 residues long. CDR1 MNHNS and CDR2 SASEGT come from the germline V gene. J was trimmed by 6 bases and V by 3 bases; bases with no gene match: 8. The CDR3 here is CASSDYGTGWAGELFF. The CDR3 nucleotides are TGTGCCAGCAGTGACTATGGGACAGGGTGGGCCGGGGAGCTGTTTTTT.

The chain joins TRBV18 to TRBJ2-5; 7 nucleotides line up with TRBD1. CDR1 and CDR2 from the germline V gene are KGHSH and LQKENI. V lost 3 bases, J lost 5 bases, and 6 bases stayed unmatched. The length of the CDR3 is 14 residues. This CDR3 is CASSPGQVVETQYF. CDR3 sequence (DNA): TGTGCCAGCTCACCTGGACAGGTGGTGGAGACCCAGTACTTC. Variable domain in full (rest from reference TRBV18 and TRBJ2-5): NAGVMQNPRHLVRRRGQEARLRCSPMKGHSHVYWYRQLPEEGLKFMVYLQKENIIDESGMPKERFSAEFPKEGPSILRIQQVVRGDSAAYFCASSPGQVVETQYFGPGTRLLVL.

The chain couples TRBV10-3 to TRBJ1-2; 9 bases map to TRBD1. Germline assignment: CDR1 ENHRY and CDR2 SYGVKD. This CDR3 has 16 residues. The V and J ends lost 1 base and 4 bases, in that order; junction bases with no gene match: 7. CDR3 protein: CAISEWGQGMGYGYTF. The CDR3 nucleotides are TGTGCCATCAGTGAGTGGGGACAGGGCATGGGCTATGGCTACACCTTC.

V gene TRBV7-8 combines with J gene TRBJ1-1, with 8 bases matching TRBD1. V lost 5 bases, J lost 0 bases, and 14 bases stayed unmatched. The CDR3 totals 18 residues. CDR1 and CDR2 (germline): SGHVS, FQNEAQ. The CDR3 here is CASSLGQARVILNTEAFF. In nucleotides, the CDR3 is TGTGCCAGCAGCCTGGGACAGGCTAGGGTTATTTTGAACACTGAAGCTTTCTTT.

The chain couples TRBV7-3 to TRBJ2-3, with TRBD2 matching 12 bases. J lost 5 bases, V lost 4 bases, and 10 bases had no gene match. This CDR3 spans 17 amino acids. The germline gives CDR1 SGHTA, CDR2 FQGTGA. The CDR3, as DNA: TGTGCCAGCAGCTCCCATCTAGCGGGGGGGCCTGGAGATACGCAGTATTTT. It specifies CASSSHLAGGPGDTQYF.

The chain combines TRBV9 with TRBJ2-5; D may be TRBD1 (6 bases). In germline, CDR1 is SGDLS, CDR2 YYNGEE. The V gene lost 4 bases and the J gene lost 5 bases, with 21 bases spanning the gap. The CDR3 covers 16 residues. CDR3 sequence reads: CASSPQSRQVGETQYF. CDR3 bases: TGTGCCAGCAGCCCTCAATCCCGACAGGTCGGGGAGACCCAGTACTTC.

The chain recombines TRBV2 with TRBJ1-2; 7 nucleotides match TRBD1. This CDR3 region has 12 residues. Trimming cost V 5 bases and J 14 bases; bases outside gene matches: 11. Germline-derived CDR1 and CDR2 are SNHLY and FYNNEI. CDR3 coding DNA: TGTGCCAGCAGTCCTCGACAGGGTTCATGTACCTTC. Encoded protein: CASSPRQGSCTF.

V is TRBV11-2 and J is TRBJ2-5; weak D call: TRBD2 (5 bases). Trimming removed 4 bases from V and 5 bases from J, with 11 bases in between. Germline V CDR1 and CDR2: SGHAT, FQNNGV. The CDR3 runs to 13 residues. The CDR3 DNA follows: TGTGCCAGCAGCTCCCATGAGCGGGAGACCCAGTACTTC. Its translation: CASSSHERETQYF. The full variable domain, rest sourced from reference TRBV11-2 and TRBJ2-5, is EAGVAQSPRYKIIEKRQSVAFWCNPISGHATLYWYQQILGQGPKLLIQFQNNGVVDDSQLPKDRFSAERLKGVDSTLKIQPAKLEDSAVYLCASSSHERETQYFGPGTRLLVL.

This clone was observed a handful of times. The chain joins TRBV9 to TRBJ2-4; tentative D call: TRBD2 (6 bases). With 0 bases removed from V and 9 bases from J, the gap between germline ends came to 10 bases. The CDR3 is 13 amino acids. Per the germline V gene, CDR1 is SGDLS and CDR2 is YYNGEE. The CDR3 spells CASSVEAGRIQYF. CDR3 coding DNA: TGTGCCAGCAGCGTAGAGGCGGGACGCATTCAGTACTTC.

J is TRBJ1-6 and V is TRBV18; D is possibly TRBD1 (5 bases). V shed 5 bases and J shed 6 bases, with 11 bases lying between them. This CDR3 contains 14 residues. Per germline, CDR1 KGHSH and CDR2 LQKENI. DNA of the CDR3: TGTGCCAGCTCATCAGGGTTAGCTAATTCACCCCTCCACTTT. It encodes CASSSGLANSPLHF.

This sequence joins TRBV5-1 and TRBJ2-2, with D maybe TRBD2 (5 bases). There are 13 residues in the CDR3. The ends were cut back, 6 bases at V and 2 bases at J, with 8 bases in the middle. CDR1 is SGHRS, CDR2 YFSETQ, per germline. The CDR3 region is CASIGENTGELFF. Here the CDR3 DNA reads TGCGCCAGCATCGGGGAAAACACCGGGGAGCTGTTTTTT.

V is TRBV11-2 and J is TRBJ1-1, with no clear D. The CDR3 totals 14 residues. The V end lost 1 base, the J end lost 0 bases, and 6 bases lay between the germline ends. Germline loops: CDR1 SGHAT, CDR2 FQNNGV. Written as DNA, the CDR3 is TGTGCCAGCAGCTTAGGCGACATGAACACTGAAGCTTTCTTT. Translation: CASSLGDMNTEAFF.

This clone was observed a single time. The rearrangement uses TRBV6-5 and TRBJ1-3; the D is unclear. The CDR3 is 16 residues long. V lost 0 bases and J 3 bases, leaving 12 bases between the germline ends. CDR1 and CDR2 (germline): MNHEY, SVGAGI. CDR3 DNA sequence: TGTGCCAGCAGTTACTCGCCCGGGGATGGTGGAAACACCATATATTTT. Translation: CASSYSPGDGGNTIYF.

This chain links TRBV6-5 with TRBJ2-7; tentative D call: TRBD2 (6 bases). Germline V CDR1 and CDR2: MNHEY, SVGAGI. V was cut by 5 bases and J by 3 bases, with 17 bases left in between. There are 15 residues in the CDR3. In nucleotides, the CDR3 is TGTGCCAGCAGTCGGGAACTAGCCGCTCACTACGAGCAGTACTTC. Protein sequence: CASSRELAAHYEQYF.